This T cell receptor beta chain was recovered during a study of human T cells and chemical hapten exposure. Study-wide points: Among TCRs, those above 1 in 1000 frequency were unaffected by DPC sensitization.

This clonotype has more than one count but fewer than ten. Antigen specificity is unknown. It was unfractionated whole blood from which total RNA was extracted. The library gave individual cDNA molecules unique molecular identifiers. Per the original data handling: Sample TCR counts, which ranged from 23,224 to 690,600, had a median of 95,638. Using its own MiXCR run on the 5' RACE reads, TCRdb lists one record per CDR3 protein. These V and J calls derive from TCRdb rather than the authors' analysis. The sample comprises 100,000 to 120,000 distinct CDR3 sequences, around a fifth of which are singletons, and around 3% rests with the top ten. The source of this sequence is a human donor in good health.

The DNA of the CDR3 is TGTGCCAGCAGCTTCTGGTCGGGACAGGGTCTTCAGCCCCAGCATTTT. Its translation is CASSFWSGQGLQPQHF. The rearrangement links TRBV5-6 to TRBJ1-5, with 9 bases identical to TRBD1. Germline CDR1 reads SGHDT; CDR2 reads YYEEEE. V shed 2 bases, J shed 6 bases, and the junction held 9 bases outside the gene matches. CDR3 length: 16 amino acids.